The T cell receptor beta chain under discussion was sequenced for a study of CD8+ T cells in alopecia areata. In the study overall: Tofacitinib continued for 6 to 18 months and was then withheld for 6 months.

Punch biopsies of lesional scalp, plus peripheral blood, were taken from alopecia areata patients. Study-wide findings and caveats: Greater clonality was observed in lesional scalp samples, especially alopecia totalis/universalis, versus normal scalp. Sequence data from scalp samples additionally include resident alphabeta T cells of normal skin.

RNA, once extracted, was reverse transcribed into cDNA for use as the sequencing template. Assay used: immunoSEQ multiplex PCR; TCRdb lists only in-frame clones, some missing. The sample records about 130,000 clones, about 60% being singletons. Comment on this clone: Its specificity is not known.

Germline V gives CDR1 SGHRS, CDR2 YFSETQ. The CDR3 covers 14 residues. Unmatched junction bases numbered 7, after V lost 4 bases and J lost 5 bases. The rearrangement uses TRBV5-1 and TRBJ2-5; TRBD1 aligns across 8 bases. The sequences come from CD4+ T cells sorted from blood, collected at week 0. This TCR derives from a human donor with alopecia areata. CDR3 residues: CASSIDRGSETQYF. The CDR3 nucleotides read TGCGCCAGCAGCATCGACAGGGGAAGCGAGACCCAGTACTTC.